This T cell receptor (beta chain) stems from a study of blood T cell repertoires in COVID-19. Whole-study context: COVID-19 samples collected from the United States, Italy and Spain covered acute and convalescent phases. Nucleic acid was either cDNA or gDNA, and it came from T cells, B-cell-depleted T cells, or PBMCs.

V was pared by 5 bases and J by 1 base, with 17 bases between. CDR3 size: 17 residues. Germline lookup yields CDR1 SGHAT and CDR2 FQNNGV. Per the authors' pipeline: Estimation of nucleated cell counts was performed using reference gene primer amplification. Here immunoSEQ multiplex PCR was the method, and the copy in TCRdb shows in-frame clones only, minus some. V, J and clone size are taken as reported in that table, and D and trimming were inferred from the DNA itself. The table shows 220,000 or so clones, with over 70% occurring only once. The specimen sequenced was peripheral blood. The chain joins TRBV11-2 to TRBJ2-2, with a tentative D call TRBD1 (5 bases). This TCR came from a woman in her 70s with acute or convalescent COVID-19. The CDR3 loop is CASSIPGQGVNTGELFF. CDR3 DNA sequence: TGTGCCAGCAGCATCCCCGGACAAGGCGTGAACACCGGGGAGCTGTTTTTT.